A selection of T cell receptor beta chains follows, all from one sample in a study of T cells in Graves' hyperthyroidism and ophthalmopathy. Each CDR3 protein gets one entry after TCRdb re-called the multiplex PCR reads with MiXCR. The table has some 570,000 distinct CDR3 sequences, about a sixth seen once. The sequencing sample was made of blood. These receptors originate from a woman in her late teens or twenties with Graves' ophthalmopathy. The CDR3 runs from the conserved cysteine through the conserved F or W. The D gene is left open where the match is weak. Not every row has a clone size; where given, it reads once, few, many or a size class.

V: TRBV11-2
D: NA
J: TRBJ2-1
size: many
CDR3: CASSSTGKDYNEQFF
DNA: TGTGCCAGCTCCTCAACAGGTAAAGACTACAATGAGCAGTTCTTC

V: TRBV5-5
D: NA
J: TRBJ2-1
size: NA
CDR3: CASSFSAGAGYEQFF
DNA: TGTGCCAGCAGCTTCAGTGCGGGGGCGGGATATGAGCAGTTCTTC

V: TRBV30
D: TRBD1
J: TRBJ2-1
size: many
CDR3: CAWNPGQGHNEQFF
DNA: TGTGCCTGGAATCCGGGACAGGGCCACAATGAGCAGTTCTTC

V: TRBV7-6
D: NA
J: TRBJ1-3
size: many
CDR3: CASSLEGGDTIYF
DNA: TGTGCCAGCAGCTTGGAAGGCGGGGACACCATATATTTT

V: TRBV20-1
D: TRBD1
J: TRBJ1-2
size: NA
CDR3: CSARPDREDYGYTF
DNA: TGCAGTGCTAGGCCCGACAGGGAAGACTATGGCTACACCTTC

V: TRBV20-1
D: TRBD1
J: TRBJ2-7
size: many
CDR3: CSAGGQGRGYEQYF
DNA: TGCAGTGCTGGAGGACAGGGGAGGGGCTACGAGCAGTACTTC

V: TRBV5-1
D: NA
J: TRBJ1-1
size: many
CDR3: CASSLNRHTEAFF
DNA: TGCGCCAGCAGCTTGAACAGGCACACTGAAGCTTTCTTT

V: TRBV3-1
D: NA
J: TRBJ2-7
size: many
CDR3: CASSQDMTPREQYF
DNA: TGTGCCAGCAGCCAAGATATGACGCCTCGGGAGCAGTACTTC

V: TRBV5-6
D: TRBD1
J: TRBJ1-2
size: NA
CDR3: CASSLATGANYGYTF
DNA: TGTGCCAGCAGCTTGGCCACAGGGGCCAACTATGGCTACACCTTC

V: TRBV30
D: NA
J: TRBJ1-5
size: many
CDR3: CAWSVMGVEPQHF
DNA: TGTGCCTGGAGTGTGATGGGGGTTGAGCCCCAGCATTTT

V: TRBV7-9
D: TRBD2
J: TRBJ2-5
size: few
CDR3: CASSSRLAGRFIETQYF
DNA: TGTGCCAGCAGCTCCCGACTAGCGGGGAGGTTTATAGAGACCCAGTACTTC

V: TRBV9
D: NA
J: TRBJ2-7
size: NA
CDR3: CASTPGAASYEQYF
DNA: TGTGCCAGCACCCCAGGGGCTGCTTCCTACGAGCAGTACTTC

V: TRBV2
D: TRBD1
J: TRBJ2-3
size: many
CDR3: CASIPRGQKNTDTQYF
DNA: TGTGCCAGCATTCCCCGGGGACAGAAAAACACAGATACGCAGTATTTT

V: TRBV5-5
D: NA
J: TRBJ2-5
size: NA
CDR3: CASRGDFETQYF
DNA: TGTGCCAGCAGGGGGGACTTCGAGACCCAGTACTTC

V: TRBV30
D: NA
J: TRBJ2-5
size: few
CDR3: CAWTGRIQETQYF
DNA: TGTGCCTGGACCGGTCGGATCCAAGAGACCCAGTACTTC

V: TRBV4-1
D: NA
J: TRBJ2-7
size: few
CDR3: CASSQGPQLAILSYEQYF
DNA: TGCGCCAGCAGCCAAGGTCCCCAACTGGCGATTCTTTCCTACGAGCAGTACTTC

V: TRBV7-3
D: NA
J: TRBJ2-3
size: few
CDR3: CASSLNHGGVLSDTQYF
DNA: TGTGCCAGCAGCTTAAATCACGGCGGGGTGCTTTCAGATACGCAGTATTTT

V: TRBV4-1
D: NA
J: TRBJ2-7
size: few
CDR3: CASSQVGQPYEQYF
DNA: TGCGCCAGCAGCCAAGTCGGACAGCCCTACGAGCAGTACTTC

V: TRBV15
D: NA
J: TRBJ1-5
size: NA
CDR3: CATSRANSNQPQHF
DNA: TGTGCCACCAGCAGAGCAAATAGCAATCAGCCCCAGCATTTT

V: TRBV5-5
D: NA
J: TRBJ2-4
size: few
CDR3: CASSTTDSTNLAKNIQYF
DNA: TGTGCCAGCAGCACCACAGATTCCACTAACTTAGCCAAAAACATTCAGTACTTC

V: TRBV7-8
D: TRBD2
J: TRBJ2-7
size: many
CDR3: CASSLSGTSGTYEQYF
DNA: TGTGCCAGCAGCTTGTCCGGGACTAGCGGGACCTACGAGCAGTACTTC

V: TRBV7-8
D: NA
J: TRBJ2-3
size: many
CDR3: CASSLEGSTSTDTQYF
DNA: TGTGCCAGCAGCTTAGAGGGGTCCACTAGCACAGATACGCAGTATTTT

V: TRBV28
D: NA
J: TRBJ1-5
size: many
CDR3: CASRGLSSNQPQHF
DNA: TGTGCCAGCAGAGGGTTGTCTAGCAATCAGCCCCAGCATTTT

V: TRBV7-2
D: NA
J: TRBJ1-2
size: many
CDR3: CASRRGGADYGYTF
DNA: TGTGCCAGCAGGCGCGGGGGGGCGGACTATGGCTACACCTTC

V: TRBV19
D: TRBD1
J: TRBJ1-5
size: NA
CDR3: CASGTGLLPQHF
DNA: TGTGCCAGCGGGACAGGCTTATTGCCCCAGCATTTT

V: TRBV7-2
D: TRBD1
J: TRBJ2-4
size: many
CDR3: CASSTDRGGIQYF
DNA: TGTGCCAGCAGCACGGACAGGGGAGGCATTCAGTACTTC

V: TRBV28
D: NA
J: TRBJ2-7
size: many
CDR3: CASTAGGSYEQYF
DNA: TGTGCCAGCACCGCGGGTGGCTCCTACGAGCAGTACTTC

V: TRBV7-8
D: NA
J: TRBJ2-5
size: few
CDR3: CASSLSPQGRSQETQYF
DNA: TGTGCCAGCAGCTTGAGCCCCCAGGGAAGGAGCCAAGAGACCCAGTACTTC

V: TRBV27
D: TRBD2
J: TRBJ2-2
size: NA
CDR3: CASSPLAVLNTGELFF
DNA: TGTGCCAGCAGTCCTCTAGCGGTCCTGAACACCGGGGAGCTGTTTTTT

V: TRBV9
D: NA
J: TRBJ1-1
size: many
CDR3: CASSAGQMNTEAFF
DNA: TGTGCCAGCAGCGCCGGACAGATGAACACTGAAGCTTTCTTT

V: TRBV6-2/TRBV6-3
D: NA
J: TRBJ2-7
size: many
CDR3: CASSSGVDEQYF
DNA: TGTGCCAGCAGTTCAGGGGTGGACGAGCAGTACTTC

V: TRBV7-9
D: NA
J: TRBJ1-3
size: NA
CDR3: CASSPVGRDTIYF
DNA: TGTGCCAGCAGCCCAGTGGGGCGCGACACCATATATTTT

V: TRBV28
D: NA
J: TRBJ1-6
size: many
CDR3: CASSLETAGTSPLHF
DNA: TGTGCCAGCAGTTTAGAGACGGCAGGGACTTCACCCCTCCACTTT

V: TRBV29-1
D: TRBD2
J: TRBJ2-1
size: many
CDR3: CSVDTSGTHNEQFF
DNA: TGCAGCGTTGATACTAGCGGGACTCACAATGAGCAGTTCTTC

V: TRBV5-4
D: TRBD2
J: TRBJ2-6
size: once
CDR3: CASSFPPRGGFSGANVLTF
DNA: TGTGCCAGCAGCTTTCCCCCCCGCGGGGGTTTCTCTGGGGCCAACGTCCTGACTTTC

V: TRBV9
D: NA
J: TRBJ2-7
size: many
CDR3: CASSVSGVDEQYF
DNA: TGTGCCAGCAGCGTATCAGGGGTCGACGAGCAGTACTTC

V: TRBV25-1
D: NA
J: TRBJ1-5
size: NA
CDR3: CASSEGESNQPQHF
DNA: TGTGCCAGCAGTGAGGGGGAGAGCAATCAGCCCCAGCATTTT

V: TRBV18
D: NA
J: TRBJ2-1
size: many
CDR3: CASSPLTATDYNEQFF
DNA: TGTGCCAGCTCACCCCTCACAGCCACCGATTACAATGAGCAGTTCTTC

V: TRBV11-2
D: NA
J: TRBJ2-3
size: NA
CDR3: CASSLGFPDTQYF
DNA: TGTGCCAGCAGCTTAGGATTTCCAGATACGCAGTATTTT

V: TRBV4-1
D: NA
J: TRBJ1-2
size: NA
CDR3: CASLHPRDGYTF
DNA: TGCGCCAGCCTACACCCGCGGGATGGCTACACCTTC

V: TRBV7-2
D: TRBD2
J: TRBJ2-3
size: NA
CDR3: CASSLAQPGLAYTSTDTQYF
DNA: TGTGCCAGCAGCTTAGCACAGCCGGGACTAGCGTATACTAGCACAGATACGCAGTATTTT

V: TRBV12-3/TRBV12-4
D: NA
J: TRBJ1-4
size: NA
CDR3: CASSFTGAPEKLFF
DNA: TGTGCCAGCAGTTTTACGGGAGCCCCTGAAAAACTGTTTTTT

V: TRBV5-1
D: NA
J: TRBJ1-3
size: NA
CDR3: CASSLAEGSSGNTIYF
DNA: TGCGCCAGCAGCTTGGCCGAGGGGAGCTCTGGAAACACCATATATTTT

V: TRBV28
D: NA
J: TRBJ2-1
size: many
CDR3: CASSPNNEQFF
DNA: TGTGCCAGCAGTCCCAACAATGAGCAGTTCTTC

V: TRBV15
D: NA
J: TRBJ1-5
size: NA
CDR3: CATSREGNQPQHF
DNA: TGTGCCACCAGCAGAGAAGGCAATCAGCCCCAGCATTTT

V: TRBV7-9
D: TRBD1
J: TRBJ1-6
size: NA
CDR3: CASSVGQASINSPLHF
DNA: TGTGCCAGCAGCGTAGGACAGGCTTCTATTAATTCACCCCTCCACTTT

V: TRBV6-2/TRBV6-3
D: NA
J: TRBJ1-2
size: many
CDR3: CASRTYNYGYTF
DNA: TGTGCCAGCAGGACATATAACTATGGCTACACCTTC

V: TRBV4-3
D: NA
J: TRBJ2-3
size: few
CDR3: CASSQFGQGSDTQYF
DNA: TGCGCCAGCAGCCAATTTGGTCAGGGGTCAGATACGCAGTATTTT

V: TRBV4-1
D: NA
J: TRBJ2-1
size: few
CDR3: CASSPARIFSSYNEQFF
DNA: TGCGCCAGCAGCCCAGCTAGAATTTTTAGCTCCTACAATGAGCAGTTCTTC

V: TRBV5-4
D: TRBD2
J: TRBJ2-3
size: NA
CDR3: CASSFGTSGSLGDTQYF
DNA: TGTGCCAGCAGCTTCGGGACTAGCGGGAGTTTGGGGGATACGCAGTATTTT

V: TRBV28
D: TRBD1
J: TRBJ2-7
size: many
CDR3: CASSLGGTGVQGQYF
DNA: TGTGCCAGCAGTTTGGGAGGGACAGGGGTTCAGGGGCAGTACTTC